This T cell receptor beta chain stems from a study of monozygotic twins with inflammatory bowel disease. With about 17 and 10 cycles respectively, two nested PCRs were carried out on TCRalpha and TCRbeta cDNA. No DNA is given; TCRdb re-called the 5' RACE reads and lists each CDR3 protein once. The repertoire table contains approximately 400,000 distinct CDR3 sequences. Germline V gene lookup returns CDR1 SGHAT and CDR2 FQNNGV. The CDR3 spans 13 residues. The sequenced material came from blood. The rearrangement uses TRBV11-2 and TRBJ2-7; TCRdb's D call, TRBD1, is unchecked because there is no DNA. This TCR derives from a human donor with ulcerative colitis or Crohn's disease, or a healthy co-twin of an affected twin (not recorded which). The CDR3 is CASSAGNSYEQYF. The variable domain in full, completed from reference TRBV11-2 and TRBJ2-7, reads EAGVAQSPRYKIIEKRQSVAFWCNPISGHATLYWYQQILGQGPKLLIQFQNNGVVDDSQLPKDRFSAERLKGVDSTLKIQPAKLEDSAVYLCASSAGNSYEQYFGPGTRLTVT.